This TCR beta chain was recovered during a study of blood T cell repertoires in COVID-19. Study in general: COVID-19 samples, acute and convalescent, were from the United States, Italy and Spain.

Germline V gene data show CDR1 as ENHRY and CDR2 as SYGVKD. The V segment lost 7 bases and the J segment 5 bases; nucleotides outside the gene matches: 2. This CDR3 has 14 amino acids. Across 24 US areas, participants ranged in age from 18 to 89 years. Recovered Cohort 3 donors showed two negative PCRs, clearance, or symptom resolution. The method was immunoSEQ multiplex PCR; TCRdb's version includes in-frame clones alone and lacks a portion of them. The profile covers about 140,000 clones, with approximately 87% appearing a single time and approximately 10% taken by the ten largest. The sample taken for sequencing was PBMCs or T cells enriched from blood (not recorded which). The sequence derives from a man aged 55 to 69 who had recovered from COVID-19. This chain links TRBV10-3 with TRBJ2-2; TRBD1 matches 12 bases. CDR3 DNA: TGTGCCATCAAGGGACAGGGGGCAACCGGGGAGCTGTTTTTT. This gives the protein CAIKGQGATGELFF.